The entry below describes one T cell receptor (beta chain). Antigen: not known. Donors were nominally healthy when sampled, though unrecorded immune exposures were likely. V was clipped by 2 bases and J by 2 bases; unmatched bases: 5. This CDR3 has 15 residues. Per germline, CDR1 SGHAT and CDR2 FQNNGV. This specimen belongs to a study of cytomegalovirus exposure and HLA in healthy donors. Findings and caveats of the study: Presence/absence analyses assumed roughly uniform sequencing depth across donors. The likely explanation for a cluster of highly shared sequence variants was sequencing artifact. Looking again later, the authors saw that most CMV-associated TCR beta chains seemed HLA-restricted.

The PCR used 60 Vbeta and 13 Jbeta primers. Some clones are missing from TCRdb's copy, which holds only in-frame ones; the method was immunoSEQ multiplex PCR. The sample lists under 150,000 clones, around three quarters occurring once. Sequencing used PBMCs. This receptor was obtained from a man aged 35 to 55 in good health and CMV-seronegative. The chain recombines TRBV11-2 with TRBJ2-5; 7 positions agree with TRBD1. This CDR3 reads CASSLSPGQQETQYF. CDR3 DNA sequence: TGTGCCAGCAGCTTATCTCCGGGACAGCAAGAGACCCAGTACTTC.